This TCR beta chain is drawn from a study of control samples from healthy donors and cancer patients. Germline CDR1 reads MNHEY; CDR2 reads SMNVEV (reference sequence). The CDR3 has 14 amino acids. The V gene end was trimmed by 8 bases and the J gene end by 3 bases; junction bases not matched to a gene: 3. Here immunoSEQ multiplex PCR was the method, and the copy in TCRdb shows in-frame clones only, minus some. Of about 150,000 clones detected, approximately 93% appear once; the ten largest clones hold approximately 2.5%. Input material: blood. This chain joins TRBV27 and TRBJ2-5, with 13 bases matching TRBD2. This clonotype was obtained from a man in his fifties or sixties in good health. This CDR3 is CASRGLAGEETQYF. The CDR3 DNA is TGTGCCAGCCGAGGACTAGCGGGAGAAGAGACCCAGTACTTC.